Following are 3 T cell receptor beta chains from one sample sequenced in a study of T cells in Graves' hyperthyroidism and ophthalmopathy. The CDR3 regions of TCR beta were amplified from RNA transcripts. First-round RT-PCR of the TCR CDR3 relied on the HTBI primer set. In TCRdb, the multiplex PCR reads were re-called with MiXCR into one record per CDR3 protein. This table holds 550,000 to 600,000 distinct CDR3 sequences, around 42% found once. Sample: peripheral blood or thyroid tissue (not recorded which). Source of these receptors: an adult woman with Graves' disease, either hyperthyroidism or ophthalmopathy (not recorded which).

This clonotype was recorded at least ten times. The chain is built from TRBV20-1 and TRBJ1-2; the match to TRBD1 covers 7 bases. Germline CDR1 is DFQATT and CDR2 is SNEGSKA (reference sequence). The V segment lost 0 bases and the J segment 6 bases; nucleotides outside the gene matches: 10. The CDR3 has 15 residues. The CDR3 protein is CSARDRTGGFDGYTF. CDR3 sequence (DNA): TGCAGTGCTAGAGATCGGACAGGAGGGTTCGATGGCTACACCTTC.

CDR3 nucleotide sequence: TGTGCCAGCAGCTTAGTTGGGACAGCTATTTCCCCCCTCCACTTT. It translates to CASSLVGTAISPLHF. The V and J genes are TRBV7-8 and TRBJ1-6; 7 bases are a match to TRBD1. The germline CDR1 and CDR2 sequences are SGHVS and FQNEAQ. The CDR3 covers 15 residues. Trimming at V came to 1 base and at J to 13 bases, leaving 10 bases not matched to a gene.

This sequence joins TRBV29-1 and TRBJ1-1; a possible D gene is TRBD1 (5 bases). Germline assignment: CDR1 SQVTM and CDR2 ANQGSEA. V lost 5 bases to trimming and J lost 3 bases, with 10 bases between them. The CDR3 length is 12 residues. CDR3 nucleotide sequence: TGCAGCGTTCAGGGCAAGCACACTGAAGCTTTCTTT. Translated, it gives CSVQGKHTEAFF.